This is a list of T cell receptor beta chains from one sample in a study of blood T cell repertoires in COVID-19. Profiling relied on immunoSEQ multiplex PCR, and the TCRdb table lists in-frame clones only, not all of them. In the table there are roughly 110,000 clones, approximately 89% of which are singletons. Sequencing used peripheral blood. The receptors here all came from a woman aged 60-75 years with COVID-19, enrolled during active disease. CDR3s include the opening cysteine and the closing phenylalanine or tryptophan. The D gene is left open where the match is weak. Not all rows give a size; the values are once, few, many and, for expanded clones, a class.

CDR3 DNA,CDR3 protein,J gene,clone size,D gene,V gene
TGTGCCAGTGGTAGGACTTCCGCGAACACTGAAGCTTTCTTT,CASGRTSANTEAFF,TRBJ1-1,NA,NA,TRBV19
TGTGCCAGCAGCCCCACAGGGCATGGGGCCACTGAAGCTTTCTTT,CASSPTGHGATEAFF,TRBJ1-1,NA,NA,TRBV7-3
TGTGCCAGCAGTCCTGACACCAACTCTGGAAACACCATATATTTT,CASSPDTNSGNTIYF,TRBJ1-3,NA,NA,TRBV7-7
TGTGCCAGCAGCTTGGACCAGGGACAGGGGTGGACTGAAGCTTTCTTT,CASSLDQGQGWTEAFF,TRBJ1-1,NA,TRBD1,TRBV5-6
TGTGCCAGCAGCTTAGTTGAGGACACTGAAGCTTTCTTT,CASSLVEDTEAFF,TRBJ1-1,NA,NA,TRBV7-2
TGTGCCAGCAGGGGAGTTGGAAACACCATATATTTT,CASRGVGNTIYF,TRBJ1-3,NA,NA,TRBV6-6
TGTGCCAGCTCTTCGGACAGGGGCAGCACAGATACGCAGTATTTT,CASSSDRGSTDTQYF,TRBJ2-3,NA,TRBD1,TRBV2
TGCGCCAGCAGCTTGTCTAGCGGGGAGTGGGATGAGCAGTTCTTC,CASSLSSGEWDEQFF,TRBJ2-1,NA,TRBD2,TRBV5-1
TGCAGCGTTGAACGGGAAGTCCCGGCCTACACCTTC,CSVEREVPAYTF,TRBJ1-2,NA,NA,TRBV29-1
TGCGCCAGCAGTGAGATAGTTGGTACTGAAGCTTTCTTT,CASSEIVGTEAFF,TRBJ1-1,once,NA,TRBV10-1
TGTGCCAGCAGCCAAGGAGGGGGCTATGGCTACACCTTC,CASSQGGGYGYTF,TRBJ1-2,NA,NA,TRBV3-1/TRBV3-2
TGCGCCAGCAGGAGGGACAGGGACTATGGCTACACCTTC,CASRRDRDYGYTF,TRBJ1-2,NA,TRBD1,TRBV5-1
TGTGCCAGTAGAAAACAGGGGGAGAACACTGAAGCTTTCTTT,CASRKQGENTEAFF,TRBJ1-1,NA,TRBD1,TRBV19
TGTGCCAGTAGTATCGGCGGAATGAACACTGAAGCTTTCTTT,CASSIGGMNTEAFF,TRBJ1-1,NA,NA,TRBV19
TGTGCCAGCAGCGATAGCGATTATCAGGATACGCAGTATTTT,CASSDSDYQDTQYF,TRBJ2-3,NA,NA,TRBV7-3